These 28 T cell receptor beta chains were sequenced from one sample in a study of PD-1 blockade in classical Hodgkin lymphoma. The time point here: newly diagnosed, previously untreated cHL patient sample. Thawed PBMCs underwent magnetic negative selection to obtain purified CD8+ T cells. Clones were read by immunoSEQ multiplex PCR, and TCRdb kept only the in-frame ones, dropping some. The sample yields tens of thousands of clones, approximately 90% seen once. Specimen: CD8+ T cells from blood. The source is a human donor with classical Hodgkin lymphoma.

This chain joins TRBV4-1 and TRBJ2-5, with a tentative D call TRBD2 (6 bases). Germline V lookup: CDR1 MGHRA, CDR2 YSYEKL. This CDR3 contains 17 residues. V was pared by 4 bases and J by 0 bases, with 18 bases between. This CDR3 reads CASSPSQTRVYQETQYF. CDR3 DNA sequence: TGCGCCAGCAGCCCCTCCCAGACTAGGGTTTACCAAGAGACCCAGTACTTC.

The V gene is TRBV27, the J gene TRBJ2-3; no definite D call. The V and J ends lost 6 bases and 6 bases respectively, with 19 bases between them. Germline CDR1 and CDR2: MNHEY and SMNVEV (reference sequence). CDR3 size: 15 residues. CDR3: CASSLPQGRFDTQYF. The CDR3 coding sequence is TGTGCCAGCAGCCTCCCACAAGGAAGATTCGATACGCAGTATTTT.

The rearrangement uses TRBV9 and TRBJ2-5; D not resolved. The CDR3 extends over 15 amino acids. Germline CDR1 reads SGDLS; CDR2 reads YYNGEE. Trimming removed 3 bases from V and 0 bases from J, with 12 bases in between. CDR3 residues: CASSARGWYQETQYF. The CDR3 region has the DNA TGTGCCAGCAGCGCGCGAGGCTGGTACCAAGAGACCCAGTACTTC.

The chain combines TRBV11-2 with TRBJ2-2; 9 nucleotides match TRBD2. The V gene's germline CDR1 is SGHAT and CDR2 FQNNGV. The CDR3 length is 17 residues. V trimming: 2 bases; J trimming: 7 bases; junction bases outside the gene matches: 11. The CDR3 DNA follows: TGTGCCAGCAGCTTACTAACTAGCGGGTTCGGGGACGGGGAGCTGTTTTTT. It encodes CASSLLTSGFGDGELFF.

The CDR3 loop is CASSPAGTDYGYTF. In nucleotides, the CDR3 is TGTGCCAGCAGCCCGGCCGGGACGGACTATGGCTACACCTTC. The chain recombines TRBV5-6 with TRBJ1-2, with D perhaps TRBD1 (5 bases). CDR3 length: 14 amino acids. Trimming pared 4 bases from V and 3 bases from J, leaving 13 bases between. Germline V gene sequence: CDR1 SGHDT, CDR2 YYEEEE.

The chain uses TRBV19 and TRBJ2-4, with 8 bases that match TRBD1. There are 13 residues in the CDR3. CDR1 LNHDA and CDR2 SQIVND come from the germline V gene (reference sequence). Trimming took 1 base from V and 14 from J; bases not matched to a gene: 7. CDR3 in DNA: TGTGCCAGTAGTATAGGGACGGACAGGGCAGAGTACTTC. Residues: CASSIGTDRAEYF.

This clone was observed once. The chain recombines TRBV10-1 with TRBJ2-3, with 13 bases that match TRBD2. Germline V gene sequence: CDR1 WNHNN, CDR2 SYGVQD (reference sequence). V lost 3 bases and J lost 4; bases outside the gene matches: 10. CDR3 length: 18 residues. CDR3 sequence (DNA): TGCGCCAGCAGTGATCACACCGGGACTAGCGGGGCCCCAGATACGCAGTATTTT. It specifies CASSDHTGTSGAPDTQYF.

The J gene is TRBJ2-7, the V gene TRBV28; perhaps D is TRBD1 or TRBD2 (6 bases each). Germline V gene data show CDR1 as MDHEN and CDR2 as SYDVKM. Between the trimmed V and J ends, which lost 4 bases and 1 base, there was a span of 14 bases. The CDR3 extends over 15 amino acids. The CDR3 region has the DNA TGTGCCAGCAGTTGGAGGGGGACACCATCCTACGAGCAGTACTTC. This sequence encodes CASSWRGTPSYEQYF. Complete variable domain (other parts from reference TRBV28 and TRBJ2-7): DVKVTQSSRYLVKRTGEKVFLECVQDMDHENMFWYRQDPGLGLRLIYFSYDVKMKEKGDIPEGYSVSREKKERFSLILESASTNQTSMYLCASSWRGTPSYEQYFGPGTRLTVT.

The rearrangement links TRBV7-1 to TRBJ2-1, with TRBD2 identical over 10 bases. TRBV7-1 is an open reading frame, and its role is uncertain. J was trimmed by 5 bases and V by 2 bases; bases with no gene match: 30. There are 24 residues in the CDR3. This CDR3 reads CASSSFLRGPPLLSLAGDHNEQFF. The DNA for the CDR3 is TGTGCCAGCAGCTCATTTCTCAGGGGGCCGCCTCTTCTAAGCCTAGCGGGAGACCACAATGAGCAGTTCTTC.

This rearrangement joins TRBV19 to TRBJ1-5, with D tentatively TRBD1 (6 bases). CDR3 length equals 14 residues. The germline V and J ends were trimmed by 9 bases and 6 bases, with 18 bases remaining between them. Germline lookup yields CDR1 LNHDA and CDR2 SQIVND (reference sequence). CDR3 in DNA: TGTGCCAGGACAACCAACAGGGAGACTCAGCCCCAGCATTTT. Its translation is CARTTNRETQPQHF.

The chain couples TRBV5-4 to TRBJ2-3; D is ambiguous. Germline lookup yields CDR1 SGHNT and CDR2 YYREEE (reference sequence). The length of the CDR3 is 13 residues. V was pared by 5 bases and J by 0 bases, with 7 bases between. The CDR3 is CASSPDSTDTQYF. CDR3 DNA: TGTGCCAGCAGTCCCGATAGCACAGATACGCAGTATTTT.

This clone was seen once. This rearrangement joins TRBV9 to TRBJ2-7, with D maybe TRBD2 (5 bases). V gave up 4 bases and J gave up 2 bases, with 16 bases separating them. CDR1 and CDR2 from the germline V gene are SGDLS and YYNGEE. The CDR3 has 15 amino acids. For the CDR3, the DNA is TGTGCCAGCAGCCCAAGACCCGAGCGGACCTACGAGCAGTACTTC. Protein: CASSPRPERTYEQYF.

The J gene is TRBJ2-5, the V gene TRBV4-1; D tentatively reads TRBD1 or TRBD2 (5 bases each). The CDR3 has 16 amino acids. Germline CDR1 is MGHRA and CDR2 is YSYEKL. The ends were cut back, 0 bases at V and 2 bases at J, with 13 bases in the middle. For the CDR3, the DNA is TGCGCCAGCAGCCAAGAAACGGACGGGGCACAAGAGACCCAGTACTTC. This sequence encodes CASSQETDGAQETQYF.

V usage is TRBV9 and J usage is TRBJ2-6, with D possibly being TRBD2 (6 bases). The V and J ends lost 3 bases and 3 bases respectively, with 13 bases between them. Per germline, CDR1 SGDLS and CDR2 YYNGEE. This CDR3 region has 16 residues. CDR3: CASSALPGGGANVLTF. CDR3 bases: TGTGCCAGCAGCGCCCTACCCGGGGGTGGGGCCAACGTCCTGACTTTC.

CDR3 in amino acids: CASSHRDSVRPYEQYF. The CDR3, as DNA: TGTGCCAGCAGCCACCGAGATAGCGTTCGACCCTACGAGCAGTACTTC. The chain couples TRBV7-9 to TRBJ2-7, with D maybe TRBD2 (5 bases). The germline V and J ends were trimmed by 5 bases and 2 bases, with 19 bases remaining between them. CDR1 and CDR2 (germline): SEHNR, FQNEAQ (reference sequence). The CDR3 is 16 amino acids.

The chain couples TRBV11-3 to TRBJ1-1; D is possibly TRBD1 (6 bases). V lost 7 bases and J lost 10, with 19 bases in between. From germline, CDR1 is SGHNT and CDR2 YENEEA. This CDR3 is 13 amino acids long. The CDR3 protein is CASTDRSKVAAFF. CDR3 nucleotide sequence: TGTGCCAGCACCGACAGGTCGAAGGTTGCAGCTTTCTTT.

V is TRBV6-1 and J is TRBJ2-5; 8 positions agree with TRBD1. This CDR3 is built from 14 residues. Trimming removed 1 base from V and 5 bases from J; junction bases left unmatched: 3. Germline V gives CDR1 MNHNS, CDR2 SASEGT. The CDR3: CASSEGRGLETQYF. CDR3 coding DNA: TGTGCCAGCAGTGAAGGCAGGGGGCTGGAGACCCAGTACTTC.

The chain recombines TRBV7-7 with TRBJ2-1, with 8 bases identical to TRBD2. With 5 bases clipped from V and 9 bases from J, the junction kept 15 bases outside the gene matches. The CDR3 consists of 16 residues. Per the germline V gene, CDR1 is SSHAT and CDR2 is FNYEAQ (reference sequence). CDR3 in DNA: TGTGCCAGCAGCGACCACGGGGCGGGGGGCCGGAGTGAGCAGTTCTTC. Its protein product is CASSDHGAGGRSEQFF.

The chain has TRBV9 and TRBJ2-1, with TRBD1 matching 10 bases. CDR1 and CDR2 (germline): SGDLS, YYNGEE. The CDR3 consists of 15 residues. Germline trimming cut 4 bases from V and 9 bases from J; bases unmatched to any gene: 10. The DNA for the CDR3 is TGTGCCAGCAGCTTCCGGGACAGGGGAGTTCGTGAGCAGTTCTTC. It translates to CASSFRDRGVREQFF.

About this clone: Germline and junction disagree at one end, which may indicate a read error. The rearrangement links TRBV7-9 to TRBJ2-7; a weak D match, TRBD1 (5 bases). The length of the CDR3 is 17 residues. CDR1 and CDR2 from the germline V gene are SEHNR and FQNEAQ (reference sequence). CDR3 nucleotides: TGTGCCAGCAGCTTAGGGCAGGGTCTCCCTTTCTCCTACGAGCGGTACTTC. Translated, it gives CASSLGQGLPFSYERYF.

Judged by abundance, this clone is large. The chain has TRBV19 and TRBJ2-3; TRBD1 is a possible D gene (5 bases). This CDR3 comprises 13 residues. V was shortened by 8 bases and J by 5 bases, with 14 bases between the two germline ends. Germline values: CDR1 LNHDA, CDR2 SQIVND (reference sequence). CDR3: CASGSLGVDTQYF. For the CDR3, the DNA is TGTGCCAGTGGCTCTCTAGGGGTAGATACGCAGTATTTT.

This chain connects TRBV16 to TRBJ2-7; a weak D match, TRBD1 (6 bases). V dropped 1 base and J dropped 0 bases, with 25 bases sitting between them. Germline CDR1 reads KGHSY; CDR2 reads FQNENV. This CDR3 is built from 20 residues. As DNA, the CDR3 is TGTGCCAGCAGCCAATTTTTCTATAGGACAGTCCCGCAGAGCTCCTACGAGCAGTACTTC. Encoded protein: CASSQFFYRTVPQSSYEQYF.

This clone was recorded only once. V and J are TRBV5-5 and TRBJ2-3; D gene unclear. Germline CDR1 is SGHKS and CDR2 is YYEKEE (reference sequence). The V end was cut by 4 bases, the J end by 4 bases, with 7 bases between. This CDR3 region has 12 residues. The CDR3 here is CASSAWADTQYF. The CDR3 DNA reads TGTGCCAGCAGCGCTTGGGCAGATACGCAGTATTTT.

The V call is TRBV13, the J call TRBJ1-5; D uncertain. Germline CDR1 is PRHDT and CDR2 is FYEKMQ (reference sequence). Deletions cut 0 bases from V and 6 bases from J, with 3 bases between. This CDR3 comprises 12 residues. In nucleotides, the CDR3 is TGTGCCAGCAGCTTAGGCACTCAGCCCCAGCATTTT. Translation: CASSLGTQPQHF.

The chain recombines TRBV6-6 with TRBJ1-5; 7 bases are a match to TRBD1. V dropped 4 bases and J dropped 7; count of bases not matched to a gene: 7. Germline V gives CDR1 MNHNY, CDR2 SVGAGI (reference sequence). The length of the CDR3 is 14 residues. The CDR3 loop reads CASSLQGKGQPQHF. CDR3 DNA: TGTGCCAGCAGTTTACAGGGGAAAGGGCAGCCCCAGCATTTT.

This clone appeared once. The chain recombines TRBV4-1 with TRBJ2-7, with D perhaps TRBD1 (5 bases). The germline V and J ends were trimmed by 4 bases and 6 bases, with 19 bases remaining between them. Germline assignment: CDR1 MGHRA and CDR2 YSYEKL. The CDR3 extends over 15 amino acids. The CDR3 bases are TGCGCCAGCAGCCTCCCCTTCGGGCAGGGTGGCGAGCAGTACTTC. Its translation: CASSLPFGQGGEQYF.

The chain couples TRBV30 to TRBJ2-3; no clear D gene. Trimming removed 2 bases at V and 6 bases at J, with 12 bases between. The CDR3 contains 13 residues. The V gene's germline CDR1 is GTSNPN and CDR2 SVGIG (reference sequence). As DNA, the CDR3 is TGTGCCTGGAGTTGGGCTAGTTTCGATACGCAGTATTTT. Protein product: CAWSWASFDTQYF.

This chain connects TRBV7-9 to TRBJ1-2, with 7 bases aligning to TRBD1. This CDR3 has 12 residues. Trimming cost V 4 bases and J 10 bases; bases outside gene matches: 6. Germline V gives CDR1 SEHNR, CDR2 FQNEAQ (reference sequence). The CDR3 bases are TGTGCCAGCAGCTCCGGACAGGCCTCCTACACCTTC. This encodes CASSSGQASYTF.